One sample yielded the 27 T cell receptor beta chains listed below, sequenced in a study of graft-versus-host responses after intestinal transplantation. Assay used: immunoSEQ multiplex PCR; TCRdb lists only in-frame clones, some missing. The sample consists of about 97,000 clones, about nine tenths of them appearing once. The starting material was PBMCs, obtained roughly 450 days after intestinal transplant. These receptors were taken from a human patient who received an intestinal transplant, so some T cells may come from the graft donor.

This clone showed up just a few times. Written as DNA, the CDR3 is TGCGCCAGCAGCCGGGACCCAGGCTCTGGAAACACCATATATTTT. Translated, it gives CASSRDPGSGNTIYF. V is TRBV5-1 and J is TRBJ1-3, with a possible D match to TRBD1 (5 bases). With 4 bases removed from V and 0 bases from J, the gap between germline ends came to 11 bases. Looked up from germline, CDR1 is SGHRS and CDR2 is YFSETQ. The CDR3 consists of 15 residues.

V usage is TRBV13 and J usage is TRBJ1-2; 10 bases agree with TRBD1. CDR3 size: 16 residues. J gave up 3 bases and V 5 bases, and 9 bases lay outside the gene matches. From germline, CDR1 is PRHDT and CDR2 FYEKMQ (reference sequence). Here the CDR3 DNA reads TGTGCCAGCAGCCAAAGGACAGGGGGATTTGACTATGGCTACACCTTC. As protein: CASSQRTGGFDYGYTF.

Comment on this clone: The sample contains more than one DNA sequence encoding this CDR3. As DNA, the CDR3 is TGTGCCAGCAGCGTAGGACCCGGGGAGCTGTTTTTT. Its protein is CASSVGPGELFF. This rearrangement joins TRBV9 to TRBJ2-2; D call uncertain. V was clipped by 0 bases and J by 6 bases, with 3 bases between them. This CDR3 region has 12 residues. Germline V gives CDR1 SGDLS, CDR2 YYNGEE.

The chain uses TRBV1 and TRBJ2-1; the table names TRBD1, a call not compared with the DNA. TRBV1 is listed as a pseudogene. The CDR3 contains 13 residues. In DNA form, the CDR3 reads TGCACCAGCAGCCCGGACAGGGGAAGTGAGCAGTTCTTC. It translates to CTSSPDRGSEQFF.

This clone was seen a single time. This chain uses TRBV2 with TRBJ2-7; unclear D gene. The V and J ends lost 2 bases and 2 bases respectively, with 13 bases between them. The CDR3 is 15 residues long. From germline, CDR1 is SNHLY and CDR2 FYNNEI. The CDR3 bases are TGTGCCAGCAGTGAACCTCGACTTGCTACCTACGAGCAGTACTTC. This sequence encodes CASSEPRLATYEQYF.

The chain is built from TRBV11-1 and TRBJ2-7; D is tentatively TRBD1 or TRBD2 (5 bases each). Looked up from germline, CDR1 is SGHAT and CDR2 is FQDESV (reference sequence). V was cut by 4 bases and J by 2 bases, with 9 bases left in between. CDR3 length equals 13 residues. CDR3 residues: CASSSGRTYEQYF. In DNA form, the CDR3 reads TGTGCCAGCAGCTCGGGACGCACCTACGAGCAGTACTTC.

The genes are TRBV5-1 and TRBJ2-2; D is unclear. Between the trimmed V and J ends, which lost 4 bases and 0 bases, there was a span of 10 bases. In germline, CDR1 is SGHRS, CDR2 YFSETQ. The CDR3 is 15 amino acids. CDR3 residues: CASSPRQANTGELFF. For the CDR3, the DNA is TGCGCCAGCAGCCCCCGGCAGGCGAACACCGGGGAGCTGTTTTTT.

The CDR3 is CSALGGEGYEKLFF. Written as DNA, the CDR3 is TGCAGCGCCCTGGGGGGGGAAGGGTATGAAAAACTGTTTTTT. The genes are TRBV29-1 and TRBJ1-4; maybe TRBD1 (5 bases). This CDR3 has 14 amino acids. The V gene's germline CDR1 is SQVTM and CDR2 ANQGSEA. Trimming removed 7 bases at V and 6 bases at J, with 18 bases between.

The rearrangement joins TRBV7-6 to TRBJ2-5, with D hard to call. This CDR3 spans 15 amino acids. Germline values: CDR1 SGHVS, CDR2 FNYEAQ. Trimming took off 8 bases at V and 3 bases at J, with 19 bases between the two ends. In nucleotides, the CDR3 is TGTGCCAGCGCAACTTTTAGTGGACGGGAAGAGACCCAGTACTTC. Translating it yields CASATFSGREETQYF.

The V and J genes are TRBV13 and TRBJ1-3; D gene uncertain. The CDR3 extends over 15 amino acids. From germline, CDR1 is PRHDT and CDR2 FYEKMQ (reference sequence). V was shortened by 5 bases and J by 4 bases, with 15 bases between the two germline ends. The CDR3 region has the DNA TGTGCCAGCAGCCCTGACAACGATGGAGGAAACACCATATATTTT. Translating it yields CASSPDNDGGNTIYF.

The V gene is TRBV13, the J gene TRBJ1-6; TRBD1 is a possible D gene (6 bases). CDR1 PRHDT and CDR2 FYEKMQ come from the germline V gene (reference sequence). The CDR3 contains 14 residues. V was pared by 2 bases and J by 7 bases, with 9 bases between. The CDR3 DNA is TGTGCCAGCAGCTTAAGTAGGGGGAATTCACCCCTCCACTTT. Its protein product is CASSLSRGNSPLHF.

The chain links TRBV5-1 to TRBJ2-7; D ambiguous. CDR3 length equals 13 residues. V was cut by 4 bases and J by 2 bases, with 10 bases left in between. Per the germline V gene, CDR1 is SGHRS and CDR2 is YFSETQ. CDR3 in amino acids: CASSVDRAYEQYF. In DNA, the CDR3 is TGCGCCAGCAGCGTAGACCGGGCCTACGAGCAGTACTTC.

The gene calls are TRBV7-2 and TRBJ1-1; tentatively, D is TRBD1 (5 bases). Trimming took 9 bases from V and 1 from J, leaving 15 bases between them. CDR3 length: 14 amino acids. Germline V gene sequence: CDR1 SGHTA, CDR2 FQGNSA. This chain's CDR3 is CASPFGRENTEAFF. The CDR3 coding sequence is TGTGCCAGTCCCTTTGGCAGGGAGAACACTGAAGCTTTCTTT.

Written as DNA, the CDR3 is TGTGCCAGCAGTCTCGGGACACCGGCGGGAGAGACCCAGTACTTC. This sequence encodes CASSLGTPAGETQYF. The V and J genes are TRBV2 and TRBJ2-5, with a possible D match to TRBD1 (6 bases). V was cut by 5 bases and J by 4 bases, with 17 bases left in between. The germline gives CDR1 SNHLY, CDR2 FYNNEI. The CDR3 loop spans 15 amino acids. Full variable domain (rest looked up from reference TRBV2 and TRBJ2-5): EPEVTQTPSHQVTQMGQEVILRCVPISNHLYFYWYRQILGQKVEFLVSFYNNEISEKSEIFDDQFSVERPDGSNFTLKIRSTKLEDSAMYFCASSLGTPAGETQYFGPGTRLLVL.

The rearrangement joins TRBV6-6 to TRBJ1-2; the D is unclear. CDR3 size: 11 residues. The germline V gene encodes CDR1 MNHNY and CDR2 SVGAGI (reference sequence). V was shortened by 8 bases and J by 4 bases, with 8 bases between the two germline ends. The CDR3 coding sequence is TGTGCCAGCGGGGTGGGCTATGGCTACACCTTC. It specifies CASGVGYGYTF.

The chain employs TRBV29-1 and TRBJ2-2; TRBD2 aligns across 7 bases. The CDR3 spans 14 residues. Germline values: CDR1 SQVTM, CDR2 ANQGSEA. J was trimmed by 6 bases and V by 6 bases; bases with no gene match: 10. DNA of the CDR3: TGCAGCGTCAACACCGACGGGGGGTCCGGGGAGCTGTTTTTT. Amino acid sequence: CSVNTDGGSGELFF.

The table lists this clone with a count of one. In nucleotides, the CDR3 is TGCGCCAGCAGCTTGGTTGGGGGGGTCAACACTGAAGCTTTCTTT. Its translation: CASSLVGGVNTEAFF. This rearrangement joins TRBV5-1 to TRBJ1-1; a weak D match, TRBD1 (5 bases). The CDR3 runs 15 residues. The V end lost 0 bases, the J end lost 2 bases, and 11 bases lay between the germline ends. Germline V gene data show CDR1 as SGHRS and CDR2 as YFSETQ.

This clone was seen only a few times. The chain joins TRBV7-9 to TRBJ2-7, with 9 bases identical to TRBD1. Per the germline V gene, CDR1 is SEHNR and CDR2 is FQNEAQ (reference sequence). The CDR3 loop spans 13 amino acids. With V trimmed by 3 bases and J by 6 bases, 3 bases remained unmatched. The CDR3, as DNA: TGTGCCAGCAGCTTGGGGACAGGGTCCGAGCAGTACTTC. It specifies CASSLGTGSEQYF.

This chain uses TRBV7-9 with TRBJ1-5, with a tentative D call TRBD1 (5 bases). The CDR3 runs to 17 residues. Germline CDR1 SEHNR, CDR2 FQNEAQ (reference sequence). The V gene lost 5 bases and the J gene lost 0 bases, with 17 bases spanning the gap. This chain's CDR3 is CASSGTTRQNSNQPQHF. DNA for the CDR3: TGTGCCAGCAGCGGAACGACCCGACAGAATAGCAATCAGCCCCAGCATTTT.

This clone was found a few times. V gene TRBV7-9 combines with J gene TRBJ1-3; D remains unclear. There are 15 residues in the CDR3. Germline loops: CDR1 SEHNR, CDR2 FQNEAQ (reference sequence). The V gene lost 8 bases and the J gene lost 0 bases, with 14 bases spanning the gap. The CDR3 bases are TGTGCCAGCTCATGGACGGACTTCTCTGGAAACACCATATATTTT. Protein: CASSWTDFSGNTIYF.

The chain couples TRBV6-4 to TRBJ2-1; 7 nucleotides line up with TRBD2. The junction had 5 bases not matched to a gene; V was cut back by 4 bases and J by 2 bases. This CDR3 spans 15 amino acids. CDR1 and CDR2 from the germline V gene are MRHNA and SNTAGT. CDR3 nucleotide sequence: TGTGCCAGCAGTGCCCAGGCGGGGGCCTACAATGAGCAGTTCTTC. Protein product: CASSAQAGAYNEQFF.

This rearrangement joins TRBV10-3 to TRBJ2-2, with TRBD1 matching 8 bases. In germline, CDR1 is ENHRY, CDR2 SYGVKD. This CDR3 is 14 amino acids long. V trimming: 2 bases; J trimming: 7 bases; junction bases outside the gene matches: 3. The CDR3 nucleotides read TGTGCCATCAGTGAGCAGGGGGCGGGCGGGGAGCTGTTTTTT. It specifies CAISEQGAGGELFF.

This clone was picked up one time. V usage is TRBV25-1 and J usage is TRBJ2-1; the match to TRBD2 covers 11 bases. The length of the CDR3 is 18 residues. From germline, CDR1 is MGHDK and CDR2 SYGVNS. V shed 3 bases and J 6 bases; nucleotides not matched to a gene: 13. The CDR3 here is CASSDSLAGGPGANEQFF. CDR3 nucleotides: TGTGCCAGCAGTGATTCCCTAGCGGGGGGTCCTGGCGCCAATGAGCAGTTCTTC.

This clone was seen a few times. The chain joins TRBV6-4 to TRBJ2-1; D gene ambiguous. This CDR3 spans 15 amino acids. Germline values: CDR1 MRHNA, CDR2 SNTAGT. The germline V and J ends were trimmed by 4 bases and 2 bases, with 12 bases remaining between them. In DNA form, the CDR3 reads TGTGCCAGCAGTGCCGGAGACGGGCCCTACAATGAGCAGTTCTTC. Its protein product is CASSAGDGPYNEQFF.

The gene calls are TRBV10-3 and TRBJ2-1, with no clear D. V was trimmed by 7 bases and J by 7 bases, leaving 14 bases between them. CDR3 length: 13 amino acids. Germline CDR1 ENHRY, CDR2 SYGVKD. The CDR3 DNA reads TGTGCCATCAACCCGACGGGTTTGAATGAGCAGTTCTTC. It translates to CAINPTGLNEQFF.

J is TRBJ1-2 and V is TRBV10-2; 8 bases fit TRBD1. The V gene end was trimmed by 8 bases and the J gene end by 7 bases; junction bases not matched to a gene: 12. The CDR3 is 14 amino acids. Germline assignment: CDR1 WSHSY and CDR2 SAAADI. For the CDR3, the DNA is TGCGCCAGCGGCTCGGACAGGGAGTTTGGTGGCTACACCTTC. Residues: CASGSDREFGGYTF.

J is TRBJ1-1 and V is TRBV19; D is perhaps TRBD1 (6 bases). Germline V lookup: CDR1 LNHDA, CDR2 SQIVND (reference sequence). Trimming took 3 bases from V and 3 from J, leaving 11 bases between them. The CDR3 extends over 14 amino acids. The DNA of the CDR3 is TGTGCCAGTAGTATGTGGGGGGCAGACACTGAAGCTTTCTTT. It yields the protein CASSMWGADTEAFF.